These 29 T cell receptor beta chains came from one sample sequenced in a study of CD8+ T cells in alopecia areata. Reverse transcription of extracted RNA yielded cDNA, which provided the sequencing template. Using immunoSEQ multiplex PCR, the repertoire was profiled, and TCRdb retains in-frame clones only, with some absent. The sample has more than 90,000 clones; around 64% are singletons. The material sequenced was CD4+ T cells sorted from blood. These receptors all stem from a human donor in good health.

J is TRBJ1-1 and V is TRBV29-1, with D maybe TRBD1 (6 bases). CDR1 SQVTM and CDR2 ANQGSEA come from the germline V gene. This CDR3 is built from 13 residues. Trimming shortened V by 3 bases and J by 10 bases, and 18 bases separated the two germline ends. The CDR3 loop reads CSVEASRGGVAFF. CDR3 DNA: TGCAGCGTTGAGGCGAGCAGGGGTGGAGTAGCTTTCTTT.

This clone was observed a few times. The chain couples TRBV6-1 to TRBJ2-7; 10 bases match TRBD2. The CDR3 is 15 amino acids. The germline V gene has CDR1 MNHNS and CDR2 SASEGT. Trimming took 2 bases from V and 4 from J; bases not matched to a gene: 5. The CDR3 region is CASSEWASGGYEQYF. CDR3 nucleotides: TGTGCCAGCAGTGAATGGGCTAGCGGGGGATACGAGCAGTACTTC.

V and J are TRBV30 and TRBJ2-1, with TRBD2 matching 7 bases. The V and J ends lost 0 bases and 7 bases, in that order; junction bases with no gene match: 9. Germline CDR1 GTSNPN, CDR2 SVGIG (reference sequence). The CDR3 runs to 15 residues. Written as DNA, the CDR3 is TGTGCCTGGAGTGTTGGCGGGGGAGATTGGAATGAGCAGTTCTTC. Translating gives CAWSVGGGDWNEQFF.

The V gene is TRBV5-1, the J gene TRBJ1-1; 8 bases fit TRBD1. This CDR3 has 18 amino acids. V was clipped by 4 bases and J by 5 bases; unmatched bases: 19. The V gene's germline CDR1 is SGHRS and CDR2 YFSETQ. CDR3 protein: CASSPNVQGAAVGTEAFF. The CDR3 coding sequence is TGCGCCAGCAGCCCAAATGTCCAGGGGGCCGCCGTGGGTACTGAAGCTTTCTTT.

The chain combines TRBV30 with TRBJ1-1; no reliable D call. Germline V lookup: CDR1 GTSNPN, CDR2 SVGIG (reference sequence). V lost 3 bases to trimming and J lost 0 bases, with 8 bases between them. CDR3 length: 13 residues. The CDR3 loop reads CAWRTGMNTEAFF. In nucleotides, the CDR3 is TGTGCCTGGAGGACGGGGATGAACACTGAAGCTTTCTTT.

The gene calls are TRBV11-2 and TRBJ2-7; 9 positions agree with TRBD1. There are 14 residues in the CDR3. Trimming took 1 base from V and 7 from J; bases not matched to a gene: 5. Germline lookup yields CDR1 SGHAT and CDR2 FQNNGV. The CDR3 nucleotides read TGTGCCAGCAGCTTAGGGACAGGGGTCTTGGAGCAGTACTTC. Amino acids: CASSLGTGVLEQYF.

V gene TRBV6-5 combines with J gene TRBJ2-5; 7 bases are a match to TRBD1. Losses at the gene ends were 2 bases for V and 4 bases for J; bases not matched to a gene: 1. Germline V gene data show CDR1 as MNHEY and CDR2 as SVGAGI. The length of the CDR3 is 13 residues. The CDR3 sequence: CASSYDRAETQYF. The CDR3 DNA follows: TGTGCCAGCAGTTACGACAGGGCAGAGACCCAGTACTTC.

The rearrangement uses TRBV27 and TRBJ2-6; either TRBD1 or TRBD2 may fit D (6 bases each). Germline lookup yields CDR1 MNHEY and CDR2 SMNVEV (reference sequence). The V gene lost 2 bases and the J gene lost 3 bases, with 8 bases spanning the gap. This CDR3 comprises 15 residues. CDR3 sequence (DNA): TGTGCCAGCAGTTTAGGGGGGCTTGGGGCCAACGTCCTGACTTTC. It specifies CASSLGGLGANVLTF.

V gene TRBV30 combines with J gene TRBJ1-4; D perhaps matches TRBD1 (5 bases). The length of the CDR3 is 15 residues. Germline CDR1 and CDR2: GTSNPN and SVGIG (reference sequence). V lost 4 bases, J lost 0 bases, and 12 bases lay in between. The CDR3 reads CAWTGTGATNEKLFF. CDR3 DNA: TGTGCCTGGACCGGGACCGGCGCAACTAATGAAAAACTGTTTTTT. Using reference TRBV30 and TRBJ1-4 for the parts outside the CDR3, the full variable domain is SQTIHQWPATLVQPVGSPLSLECTVEGTSNPNLYWYRQAAGRGLQLLFYSVGIGQISSEVPQNLSASRPQDRQFILSSKKLLLSDSGFYLCAWTGTGATNEKLFFGSGTQLSVL.

V and J are TRBV4-2 and TRBJ2-7; D remains unclear. Germline CDR1 LGHNA, CDR2 YNFKEQ. Between the trimmed V and J ends, which lost 0 bases and 5 bases, there was a span of 11 bases. The CDR3 is 14 amino acids. The CDR3 loop reads CASSQDGTGDEQYF. The CDR3 DNA reads TGTGCCAGCAGCCAAGATGGTACTGGGGACGAGCAGTACTTC.

V and J are TRBV2 and TRBJ1-2; a weak D match, TRBD1 (5 bases). In germline, CDR1 is SNHLY, CDR2 FYNNEI. Trimming took off 0 bases at V and 0 bases at J, with 8 bases between the two ends. This CDR3 contains 15 residues. The CDR3 loop is CASSEARQTNYGYTF. In DNA form, the CDR3 reads TGTGCCAGCAGTGAAGCGCGACAGACTAACTATGGCTACACCTTC.

The gene calls are TRBV5-6 and TRBJ1-4; D is unresolved. V was cut by 4 bases and J by 9 bases, with 13 bases left in between. CDR1 and CDR2 (germline): SGHDT, YYEEEE. The CDR3 has 13 residues. The CDR3 DNA follows: TGTGCCAGCAGCCTCCGGGCCGCGAAAAAACTGTTTTTT. This translates into CASSLRAAKKLFF.

The CDR3 is CASSPGQETQYF. The CDR3, as DNA: TGTGCCAGCAGCCCGGGACAAGAGACCCAGTACTTC. V and J are TRBV5-4 and TRBJ2-5; D is possibly TRBD2 (5 bases). Trimming stripped 4 bases from V and 2 bases from J, with 6 bases between. Germline-derived CDR1 and CDR2 are SGHNT and YYREEE (reference sequence). The CDR3 sequence is 12 residues long. Variable domain in full (rest from reference TRBV5-4 and TRBJ2-5): ETGVTQSPTHLIKTRGQQVTLRCSSQSGHNTVSWYQQALGQGPQFIFQYYREEENGRGNFPPRFSGLQFPNYSSELNVNALELDDSALYLCASSPGQETQYFGPGTRLLVL.

This clone was observed a handful of times. This CDR3 is also generated by other DNA sequences in the sample. J is TRBJ1-4 and V is TRBV29-1; D possibly corresponds to TRBD1 (5 bases). Trimming took off 4 bases at V and 5 bases at J, with 8 bases between the two ends. The CDR3 covers 12 residues. CDR1 is SQVTM and CDR2 is ANQGSEA in the germline V gene. The CDR3 protein is CSVGGPNEKLFF. In DNA form, the CDR3 reads TGCAGCGTTGGGGGCCCAAATGAAAAACTGTTTTTT.

This chain joins TRBV30 and TRBJ1-1; D is perhaps TRBD1 (5 bases). With 1 base removed from V and 6 bases from J, the gap between germline ends came to 12 bases. CDR1 GTSNPN and CDR2 SVGIG come from the germline V gene (reference sequence). The CDR3 covers 13 residues. The CDR3 loop is CAWSGGDLAEAFF. CDR3 nucleotide sequence: TGTGCCTGGAGTGGGGGGGATTTGGCTGAAGCTTTCTTT.

This clone has a handful of counts. The chain recombines TRBV11-2 with TRBJ2-5, with D unclear. The CDR3 covers 13 residues. CDR1 and CDR2 (germline): SGHAT, FQNNGV. The V and J ends lost 5 bases and 5 bases respectively, with 12 bases between them. The CDR3 DNA reads as TGTGCCAGCAGCAGTAGTTCCACGGAGACCCAGTACTTC. Translation: CASSSSSTETQYF.

The V and J genes are TRBV19 and TRBJ1-2, with unresolved D. The CDR3 consists of 12 residues. Germline V gives CDR1 LNHDA, CDR2 SQIVND (reference sequence). V lost 3 bases, J lost 4 bases, and 6 bases lay in between. Written as DNA, the CDR3 is TGTGCCAGTAGTATTACGGCCTATGGCTACACCTTC. Translating it yields CASSITAYGYTF.

The rearrangement joins TRBV29-1 to TRBJ2-5, with no clear D. The CDR3 loop spans 13 amino acids. The germline V and J ends were trimmed by 4 bases and 1 base, with 10 bases remaining between them. The germline CDR1 and CDR2 sequences are SQVTM and ANQGSEA. The CDR3 DNA is TGCAGCGTTGTCAGGCAGCTCCAAGAGACCCAGTACTTC. Translating gives CSVVRQLQETQYF.

The chain uses TRBV9 and TRBJ1-6; no clear D. There are 14 residues in the CDR3. Germline CDR1 and CDR2: SGDLS and YYNGEE. Trimming removed 0 bases from V and 8 bases from J, with 9 bases in between. Here the CDR3 reads CASSVDASDSPLHF. CDR3 sequence (DNA): TGTGCCAGCAGCGTAGACGCAAGTGATTCACCCCTCCACTTT.

In this sample, this clone turned up a few times. The chain couples TRBV29-1 to TRBJ2-2, with D uncertain. Germline loops: CDR1 SQVTM, CDR2 ANQGSEA. The CDR3 totals 12 residues. V lost 6 bases and J lost 1, with 6 bases in between. CDR3 DNA: TGCAGCGTCGACAAGAACACCGGGGAGCTGTTTTTT. Translating it yields CSVDKNTGELFF.

The rearrangement joins TRBV29-1 to TRBJ2-7; D is ambiguous. The CDR3 consists of 13 residues. Trimming took off 4 bases at V and 2 bases at J, with 12 bases between the two ends. Germline-derived CDR1 and CDR2 are SQVTM and ANQGSEA. The CDR3 DNA reads TGCAGCGTTGGAAGTCACCTCCCCTACGAGCAGTACTTC. This encodes CSVGSHLPYEQYF.

This sequence joins TRBV19 and TRBJ2-6; 7 bases agree with TRBD1. Germline V lookup: CDR1 LNHDA, CDR2 SQIVND (reference sequence). Germline trimming cut 6 bases from V and 2 bases from J; bases unmatched to any gene: 7. The CDR3 is 16 amino acids. The CDR3 is CASSQDRAPGANVLTF. The DNA for the CDR3 is TGTGCCAGTAGCCAAGACAGGGCGCCTGGGGCCAACGTCCTGACTTTC.

This CDR3 reads CASSPQRAADTQYF. CDR3 DNA sequence: TGTGCCAGCAGCCCCCAACGGGCGGCAGATACGCAGTATTTT. The rearrangement links TRBV7-2 to TRBJ2-3; no clear D. Germline V gene lookup returns CDR1 SGHTA and CDR2 FQGNSA. The ends were cut back, 5 bases at V and 4 bases at J, with 13 bases in the middle. This CDR3 region has 14 residues. The complete variable domain, with remaining parts taken from reference TRBV7-2 and TRBJ2-3, reads GAGVSQSPSNKVTEKGKDVELRCDPISGHTALYWYRQSLGQGLEFLIYFQGNSAPDKSGLPSDRFSAERTGGSVSTLTIQRTQQEDSAVYLCASSPQRAADTQYFGPGTRLTVL.

CDR3 nucleotide sequence: TGTGCCACCAGCAGAGATCTAGTGATTGGGGAGCAGTACTTC. Its translation is CATSRDLVIGEQYF. V gene TRBV15 combines with J gene TRBJ2-7; no reliable D call. The germline gives CDR1 LNHNV, CDR2 YYDKDF (reference sequence). Trimming removed 0 bases from V and 7 bases from J, with 13 bases in between. The CDR3 runs 14 residues.

V usage is TRBV18 and J usage is TRBJ2-3, with 9 bases aligning to TRBD2. The V gene end was trimmed by 0 bases and the J gene end by 4 bases; junction bases not matched to a gene: 8. Per germline, CDR1 KGHSH and CDR2 LQKENI. This CDR3 is 17 amino acids long. CDR3 bases: TGTGCCAGCTCACCACCGGTGGCGGGGGGGCCGTCAGATACGCAGTATTTT. As protein: CASSPPVAGGPSDTQYF.

This clone was observed once. CDR3 bases: TGCGCCAGCAGCTTGGATCTAGATGGCTACACCTTC. As protein: CASSLDLDGYTF. The chain combines TRBV5-1 with TRBJ1-2; D ambiguous. There are 12 residues in the CDR3. CDR1 and CDR2 from the germline V gene are SGHRS and YFSETQ. V was cut by 0 bases and J by 6 bases, with 6 bases left in between.

This sequence joins TRBV6-5 and TRBJ1-1; no definite D call. Germline V CDR1 and CDR2: MNHEY, SVGAGI. Between the trimmed V and J ends, which lost 0 bases and 4 bases, there was a span of 12 bases. CDR3 length: 15 residues. In DNA form, the CDR3 reads TGTGCCAGCAGTTACTCGATATATGGGTCCACTGAAGCTTTCTTT. It specifies CASSYSIYGSTEAFF.

This clone was observed a few times. This sequence joins TRBV29-1 and TRBJ2-5, with TRBD2 as a possible D gene (6 bases). Looked up from germline, CDR1 is SQVTM and CDR2 is ANQGSEA. V was trimmed by 2 bases and J by 3 bases, leaving 13 bases between them. This CDR3 contains 14 residues. CDR3 nucleotide sequence: TGCAGCGTTGAATGGCTAGCGAATAAAGAGACCCAGTACTTC. It specifies CSVEWLANKETQYF.

V is TRBV7-9 and J is TRBJ1-6; D may be TRBD1 (6 bases). Trimming cost V 2 bases and J 2 bases, with 10 bases left between them. Germline V gene sequence: CDR1 SEHNR, CDR2 FQNEAQ (reference sequence). This CDR3 region has 16 residues. CDR3 in amino acids: CASSLLGATYNSPLHF. CDR3 sequence (DNA): TGTGCCAGCAGCTTATTGGGGGCGACCTATAATTCACCCCTCCACTTT.